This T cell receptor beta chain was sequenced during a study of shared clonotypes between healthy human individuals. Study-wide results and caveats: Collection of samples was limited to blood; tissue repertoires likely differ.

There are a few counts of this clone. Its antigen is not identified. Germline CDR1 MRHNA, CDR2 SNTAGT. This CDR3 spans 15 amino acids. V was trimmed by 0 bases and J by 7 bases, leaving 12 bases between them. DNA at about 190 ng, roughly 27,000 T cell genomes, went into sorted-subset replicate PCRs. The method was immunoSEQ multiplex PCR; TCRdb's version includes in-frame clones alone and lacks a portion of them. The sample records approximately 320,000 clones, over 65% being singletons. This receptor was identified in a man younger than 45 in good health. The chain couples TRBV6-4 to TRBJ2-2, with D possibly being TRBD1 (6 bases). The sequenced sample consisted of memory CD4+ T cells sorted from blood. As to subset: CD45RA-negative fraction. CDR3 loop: CASSDSSQGSGELFF. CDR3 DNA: TGTGCCAGCAGTGACTCCTCGCAGGGGAGCGGGGAGCTGTTTTTT.